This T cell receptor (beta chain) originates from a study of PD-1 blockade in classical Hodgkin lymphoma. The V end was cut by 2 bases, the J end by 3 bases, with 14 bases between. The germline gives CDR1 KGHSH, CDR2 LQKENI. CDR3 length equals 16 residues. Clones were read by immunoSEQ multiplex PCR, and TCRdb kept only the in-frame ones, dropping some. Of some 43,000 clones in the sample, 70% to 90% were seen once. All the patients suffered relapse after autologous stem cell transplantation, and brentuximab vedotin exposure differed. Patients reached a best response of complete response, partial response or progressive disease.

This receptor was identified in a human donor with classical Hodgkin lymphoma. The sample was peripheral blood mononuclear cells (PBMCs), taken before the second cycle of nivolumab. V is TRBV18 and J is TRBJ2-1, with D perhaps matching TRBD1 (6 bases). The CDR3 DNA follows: TGTGCCAGCTCACCAATGGTCAGGGGAAACTACAATGAGCAGTTCTTC. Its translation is CASSPMVRGNYNEQFF. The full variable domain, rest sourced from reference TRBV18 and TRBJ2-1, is NAGVMQNPRHLVRRRGQEARLRCSPMKGHSHVYWYRQLPEEGLKFMVYLQKENIIDESGMPKERFSAEFPKEGPSILRIQQVVRGDSAAYFCASSPMVRGNYNEQFFGPGTRLTVL.